This paragraph reports one T cell receptor beta chain. Its antigen is unknown. The junction does not match germline at one end; this may be a read error. The data originate from a study of a mutant IDH1 vaccine in newly diagnosed glioma. Regarding the study as a whole: Immune responses induced by vaccination arose in 93.3% of the patients.

CDR1 and CDR2 from the germline V gene are SGHTA and FQGNSA. The CDR3 is 15 amino acids. Time point noted: week 35, safety follow-up. In every dose of vaccine, 300 ug of mutant IDH1 20-mer peptide was given alongside topical imiquimod. Eight vaccine doses were administered to patients at weeks 1, 3, 5, 7, 11, 15, 19 and 23. The protocol was immunoSEQ multiplex PCR, while the TCRdb copy is restricted to in-frame clones and leaves out a portion. The sample includes 50,000 to 70,000 clones, less than 90% of them seen just once. The sequences come from PBMCs, collected from a glioma patient whose treatment included an IDH1 peptide vaccine. The rearrangement uses TRBV7-2 and TRBJ2-7; 11 bases are shared with TRBD1. The TCR was taken from a man aged 30-40 years with glioma. For the CDR3, the DNA is TGTGCCAGCAGCTTATACCGGACAGGGGGCATCTCAACTCAGTTC. Translating it yields CASSLYRTGGISTQF.